This T cell receptor beta chain was sequenced in a study of shared clonotypes between healthy human individuals. Germline V CDR1 and CDR2: SGHRS, YFSETQ. The CDR3 is made up of 16 amino acids. V dropped 2 bases and J dropped 2; count of bases not matched to a gene: 1. Clones were sequenced by immunoSEQ multiplex PCR, and TCRdb holds only the in-frame ones, with some missing. The sample yields around 2.5 million clones, 80% to 95% seen once. This receptor was obtained from a man aged 18-30 years in good health. Some clones in this sample may be carry-over from other donors' samples. Sequencing used naive CD4+ T cells from PBMCs. Subset given: CD45RA+ positively selected. The chain links TRBV5-1 to TRBJ2-1; 13 nucleotides align to TRBD2. In DNA, the CDR3 is TGCGCCAGCAGCTTTGGGACTAGCGGGACCTACAATGAGCAGTTCTTC. Translating gives CASSFGTSGTYNEQFF.